Listed below are T cell receptor beta chains from one sample, sequenced in a study of blood T cell repertoires in COVID-19. Libraries were prepared by immunoSEQ multiplex PCR; TCRdb keeps only in-frame clonotypes and omits some of them. In the table there are roughly 260,000 clones, approximately 83% of which are singletons. Sequenced material: PBMCs or T cells enriched from blood (not recorded which). Receptors were obtained from a woman aged 45-60 years who had recovered from COVID-19. Both conserved end residues are part of each CDR3. D genes are given only for firm matches. Expanded clones are given a class, and other clones once, few, many or no size at all.

CDR3nt: TGCGCCAGCAGCCACCTGGGGGGAATCCAAGAGACCCAGTACTTC
CDR3aa: CASSHLGGIQETQYF
abundance: .
j_gene: TRBJ2-5
d_gene: .
v_gene: TRBV5-1

CDR3nt: TGTGCCAGCAACCGAGGGCAGATGAACACTGAAGCTTTCTTT
CDR3aa: CASNRGQMNTEAFF
abundance: .
j_gene: TRBJ1-1
d_gene: .
v_gene: TRBV6-5

CDR3nt: TGTGCCTGCAGGAAAGACACCAACTCCTACAATGAGCAGTTCTTC
CDR3aa: CACRKDTNSYNEQFF
abundance: .
j_gene: TRBJ2-1
d_gene: .
v_gene: TRBV7-9

CDR3nt: TGTGCCAGCTCACCCCCGGGACTAGCGGTAGATACGCAGTATTTT
CDR3aa: CASSPPGLAVDTQYF
abundance: .
j_gene: TRBJ2-3
d_gene: TRBD2
v_gene: TRBV18

CDR3nt: TGTGCCAGCAGTAATTTCTGGGCGTCGGATCAGCCCCAGCATTTT
CDR3aa: CASSNFWASDQPQHF
abundance: .
j_gene: TRBJ1-5
d_gene: .
v_gene: TRBV6-5

CDR3nt: TGTGCCAGCGGGGGGGCTTTCACAGATACGCAGTATTTT
CDR3aa: CASGGAFTDTQYF
abundance: many
j_gene: TRBJ2-3
d_gene: .
v_gene: TRBV2

CDR3nt: TGTGCCAGCAGCTCCCAAATGGAGACCCAGTACTTC
CDR3aa: CASSSQMETQYF
abundance: .
j_gene: TRBJ2-5
d_gene: .
v_gene: TRBV14

CDR3nt: TGTGCCAGCAGCCAAGATCGGGGATTGAACACTGAAGCTTTCTTT
CDR3aa: CASSQDRGLNTEAFF
abundance: .
j_gene: TRBJ1-1
d_gene: .
v_gene: TRBV3-1/TRBV3-2

CDR3nt: TGTGCCAGCAGTGAATTGGGAGGGGCGGTACAAGAGACCCAGTACTTC
CDR3aa: CASSELGGAVQETQYF
abundance: .
j_gene: TRBJ2-5
d_gene: TRBD2
v_gene: TRBV25-1

CDR3nt: TGTGCTAGTGGTTTGGTCCCGGGAGCCACTGAAGCTTTCTTT
CDR3aa: CASGLVPGATEAFF
abundance: few
j_gene: TRBJ1-1
d_gene: .
v_gene: TRBV12-5

CDR3nt: TGTGCCAGCAGCTCTGGCGTCGCGGTTCAAGAGACCCAGTACTTC
CDR3aa: CASSSGVAVQETQYF
abundance: .
j_gene: TRBJ2-5
d_gene: .
v_gene: TRBV7-9

CDR3nt: TGTGCCAGCAGTTACGCTCAGGGGCTCTACGAGCAGTACTTC
CDR3aa: CASSYAQGLYEQYF
abundance: .
j_gene: TRBJ2-7
d_gene: .
v_gene: TRBV6-6

CDR3nt: TGTGCCAGCAGTGACTTCATGGCTAGCGGGAGGGCGTCGGAGTTCTTC
CDR3aa: CASSDFMASGRASEFF
abundance: .
j_gene: TRBJ2-1
d_gene: TRBD2
v_gene: TRBV6-4

CDR3nt: TGTGCCAGCAGGGGGGCAGGGGTAACCCTCTCCTACGAGCAGTACTTC
CDR3aa: CASRGAGVTLSYEQYF
abundance: .
j_gene: TRBJ2-7
d_gene: .
v_gene: TRBV28